This T cell receptor (beta chain) originates from a study of shared clonotypes between healthy human individuals. Notes on the study in general: Larger estimated richness was generally seen in naive subsets than in memory subsets.

This clone showed up just once. The antigen is unknown. Donors included only healthy HIV-negative adults lacking recent acute infections or vaccinations. Using immunoSEQ multiplex PCR, the repertoire was profiled, and TCRdb retains in-frame clones only, with some absent. The table has 2 million to 2.5 million clones, approximately 93% seen once. The TCR comes from a man between 18 and 29 years old in good health. Some clones in this sample may be carry-over from other donors' samples. Sequenced: naive CD4+ T cells from PBMCs. The subset is: CD45RA+ positively selected.

CDR3 in amino acids: CASSGGQEGLGEYF. DNA of the CDR3: TGCGCCAGCAGCGGGGGACAGGAGGGGCTTGGAGAGTACTTC. This rearrangement joins TRBV5-1 to TRBJ2-7, with 8 bases lining up with TRBD1. CDR3 length: 14 amino acids. V was pared by 4 bases and J by 11 bases, with 14 bases of the junction left unmatched. The germline V gene has CDR1 SGHRS and CDR2 YFSETQ.